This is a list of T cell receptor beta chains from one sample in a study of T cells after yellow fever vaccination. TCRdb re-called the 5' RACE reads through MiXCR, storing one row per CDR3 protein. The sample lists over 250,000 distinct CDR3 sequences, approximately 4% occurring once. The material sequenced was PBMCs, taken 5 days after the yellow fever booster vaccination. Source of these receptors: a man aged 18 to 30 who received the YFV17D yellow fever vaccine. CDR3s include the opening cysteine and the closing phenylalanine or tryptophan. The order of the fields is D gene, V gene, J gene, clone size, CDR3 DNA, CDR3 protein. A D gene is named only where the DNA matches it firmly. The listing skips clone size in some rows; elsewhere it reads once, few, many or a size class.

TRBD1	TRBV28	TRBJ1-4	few	TGTGCCAGCAGTCCAAGACAGGGATTAGTTGAAAAACTGTTTTTT	CASSPRQGLVEKLFF
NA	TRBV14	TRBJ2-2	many	TGTGCCAGCAGCCATGGCACGGGGGTAACCGGGGAGCTGTTTTTT	CASSHGTGVTGELFF
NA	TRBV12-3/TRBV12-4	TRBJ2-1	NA	TGTGCCAGCAACGCCGGATACAATGAGCAGTTCTTC	CASNAGYNEQFF
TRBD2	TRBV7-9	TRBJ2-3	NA	TGTGCCAGCAGCTTAGCTGTCGGGGGGGGTACGCAGTATTTT	CASSLAVGGGTQYF
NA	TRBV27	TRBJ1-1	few	TGTGCCAGCAGTTTAACCGGTTCTAACACTGAAGCTTTCTTT	CASSLTGSNTEAFF
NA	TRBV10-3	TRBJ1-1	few	TGTGCCATCAGTGAGTCGGGTTCTGGTGAAGCTTTCTTT	CAISESGSGEAFF
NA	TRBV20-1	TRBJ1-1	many	TGCAGTGCTTGGAAGGCTAGGGACACTGAAGCTTTCTTT	CSAWKARDTEAFF
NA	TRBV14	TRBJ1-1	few	TGTGCCAGCAGCCTATCATCAAGGAGGGCTTTCTTT	CASSLSSRRAFF
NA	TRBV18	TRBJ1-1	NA	TGTGCCAGCTCACCTCGGGATGGGACTGAAGCTTTCTTT	CASSPRDGTEAFF
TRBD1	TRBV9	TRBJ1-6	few	TGTGCCAGCAGCGCGGACAGGGGAAATCAACCCCTCCACTTT	CASSADRGNQPLHF
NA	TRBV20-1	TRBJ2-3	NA	TGCAGTGCTAGAGCTCTAGAAGTGAGCGTCTATCCCACAGATACGCAGTATTTT	CSARALEVSVYPTDTQYF
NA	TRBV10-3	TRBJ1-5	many	TGTGCCATCAGAGGGCAGAGCAATCAGCCCCAGCATTTT	CAIRGQSNQPQHF
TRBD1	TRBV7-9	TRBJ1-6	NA	TGTGCCAGCAGCTCCCTGACAGGGGGCAGGTCACCCCTCCACTTT	CASSSLTGGRSPLHF
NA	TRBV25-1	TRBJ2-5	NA	TGTGCCAGCAGTACAGGGTTAGAGACCCAGTACTTC	CASSTGLETQYF
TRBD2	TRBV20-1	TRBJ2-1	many	TGCAGTGCTAGAGGACTAGCGGGGGGTGAGCAGTTCTTC	CSARGLAGGEQFF
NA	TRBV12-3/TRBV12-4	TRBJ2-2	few	TGTGCCAGCAGACAGAGGACGGCCGCGAACACCGGGGAGCTGTTTTTT	CASRQRTAANTGELFF
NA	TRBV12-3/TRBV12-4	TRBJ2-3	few	TGTGCCAGCAGTTTTATGGGTTCGGGCACAGATACGCAGTATTTT	CASSFMGSGTDTQYF
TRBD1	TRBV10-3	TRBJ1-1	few	TGTGCCATCAGTACAGGGGGGTTGAACACTGAAGCTTTCTTT	CAISTGGLNTEAFF
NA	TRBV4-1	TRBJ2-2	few	TGCGCCAGCAGCCAAGACGGACAGCGGACCGGGGAGCTGTTTTTT	CASSQDGQRTGELFF
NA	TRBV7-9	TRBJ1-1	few	TGTGCCAGCAGCCACAGGGATGCTGAAGCTTTCTTT	CASSHRDAEAFF
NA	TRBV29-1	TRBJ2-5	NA	TGCAGCGTTGGCCCGATTACGGAGACCCAGTACTTC	CSVGPITETQYF
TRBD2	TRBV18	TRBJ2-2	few	TGTGCCAGCTCCCTCCTAGCGGGGAACACCGGGGAGCTGTTTTTT	CASSLLAGNTGELFF
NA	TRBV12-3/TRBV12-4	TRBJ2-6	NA	TGTGCCAGCAGCCCCTCCACAGGGTCCGGGGCCAACGTCCTGACTTTC	CASSPSTGSGANVLTF
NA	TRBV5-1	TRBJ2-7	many	TGCGCCAGCAGCCCGGGATGGCTGCCTGAGAACGAGCAGTACTTC	CASSPGWLPENEQYF
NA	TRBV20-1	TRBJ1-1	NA	TGCAGTGCTAGAGCAGGGTTCAACACTGAAGCTTTCTTT	CSARAGFNTEAFF
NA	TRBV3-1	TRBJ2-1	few	TGTGCCAGCAGCCAAGAAGGGCAGGGGCAGAGGGTCAATGAGCAGTTCTTC	CASSQEGQGQRVNEQFF
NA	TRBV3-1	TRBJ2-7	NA	TGTGCCAGCAGCCTCGGGTTCTCCTACGAGCAGTACTTC	CASSLGFSYEQYF
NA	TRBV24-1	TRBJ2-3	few	TGTGCCACCGGTTCGGGGCAGGGGGGGCAAGCAGATACGCAGTATTTT	CATGSGQGGQADTQYF
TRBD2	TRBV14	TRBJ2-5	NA	TGTGCCAGCAGCCACTTCGCACTAGCGGGGGCTCAAGAGACCCAGTACTTC	CASSHFALAGAQETQYF
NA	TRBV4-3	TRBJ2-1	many	TGCGCCAGCAGCCAAGAGGCGGGGTGGGATTACAATGAGCAGTTCTTC	CASSQEAGWDYNEQFF
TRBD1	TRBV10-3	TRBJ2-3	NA	TGTGCCATCAGAGAAGACAGGGGCTGGACAGATACGCAGTATTTT	CAIREDRGWTDTQYF
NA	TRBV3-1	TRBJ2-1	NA	TGTGCCAGCAGCCAAGCGATGGATGAGCAGTTCTTC	CASSQAMDEQFF
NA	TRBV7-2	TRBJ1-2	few	TGTGCCAGCAGCTTAAACCAAGCCCACTACACCTTC	CASSLNQAHYTF
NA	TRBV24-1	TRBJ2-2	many	TGTGCCACCAGCGACAGTTCGAACACCGGGGAGCTGTTTTTT	CATSDSSNTGELFF
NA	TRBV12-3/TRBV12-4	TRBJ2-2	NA	TGTGCCAGCAGCGGACGTAACACCGGGGAGCTGTTTTTT	CASSGRNTGELFF
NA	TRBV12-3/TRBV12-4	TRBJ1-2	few	TGTGCCAGCAGTCCCCCACAGGTCTATGGCTACACCTTC	CASSPPQVYGYTF
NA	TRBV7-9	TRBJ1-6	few	TGTGCCAGCAGCTTAAGGGAAGGCACCTATAATTCACCCCTCCACTTT	CASSLREGTYNSPLHF